One TCR beta chain is described in this entry. This specimen belongs to a study of Ad26.COV2.S vaccination and SARS-CoV-2 variants. Sequencing was performed with immunoSEQ multiplex PCR; in TCRdb, only in-frame clones are kept and a portion is missing. The table has about 440,000 clones, less than 95% seen once; the top ten hold 4.3%. Between the trimmed V and J ends, which lost 1 base and 5 bases, there was a span of 11 bases. CDR1 is MDHEN, CDR2 SYDVKM, per germline. The CDR3 sequence is 14 residues long. Treatment specified: about 20 received Ad26.COV2.S at low or high dose, single or two shots; 5 received placebo; per-sample allocation not given. On day 63 after the first injection, vaccine and placebo recipients gave samples. Wuhan-strain SARS-CoV-2 spike was expressed by the Ad26 vector that made up the vaccine.

The chain recombines TRBV28 with TRBJ2-5, with D hard to call. This clonotype was obtained from a person between 18 and 60 years old who received the Ad26.COV2.S COVID-19 vaccine or a placebo. The sample was peripheral blood, taken in a trial of Ad26.COV2.S vaccine versus placebo. CDR3 protein: CASSLLVFGETQYF. The DNA for the CDR3 is TGTGCCAGCAGTTTATTGGTATTCGGGGAGACCCAGTACTTC.